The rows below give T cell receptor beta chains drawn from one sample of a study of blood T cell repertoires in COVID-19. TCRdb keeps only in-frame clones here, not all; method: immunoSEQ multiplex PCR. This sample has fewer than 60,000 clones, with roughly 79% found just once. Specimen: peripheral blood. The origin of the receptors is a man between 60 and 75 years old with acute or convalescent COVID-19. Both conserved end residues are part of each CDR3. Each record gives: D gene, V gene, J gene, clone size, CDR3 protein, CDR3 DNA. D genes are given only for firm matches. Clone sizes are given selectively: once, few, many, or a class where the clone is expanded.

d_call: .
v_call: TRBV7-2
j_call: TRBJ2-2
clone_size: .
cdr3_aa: CASSLIGVRQTGTGELFF
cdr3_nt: TGTGCCAGCAGCTTAATTGGGGTTCGGCAGACAGGCACCGGGGAGCTGTTTTTT

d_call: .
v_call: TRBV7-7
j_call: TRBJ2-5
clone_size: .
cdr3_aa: CASSPDRELGTQYF
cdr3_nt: TGTGCCAGCAGCCCGGACAGAGAGTTAGGGACCCAGTACTTC

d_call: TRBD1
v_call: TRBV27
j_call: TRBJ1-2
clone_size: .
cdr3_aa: CASSPGGNYGYTF
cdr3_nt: TGTGCCAGCAGTCCAGGGGGGAACTATGGCTACACCTTC

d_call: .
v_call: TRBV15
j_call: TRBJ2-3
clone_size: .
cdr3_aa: CATSRDAADADTQYF
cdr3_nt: TGTGCCACCAGCAGAGATGCGGCAGATGCAGATACGCAGTATTTT

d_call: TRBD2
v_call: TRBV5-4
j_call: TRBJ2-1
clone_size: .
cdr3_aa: CASSKLAGNRNEQFF
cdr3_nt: TGTGCCAGCAGCAAACTAGCGGGGAATCGAAATGAGCAGTTCTTC

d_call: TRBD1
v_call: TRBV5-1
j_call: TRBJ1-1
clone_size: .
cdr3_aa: CASSSLSGGAGAEAFF
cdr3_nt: TGCGCCAGCAGCTCACTATCAGGGGGCGCGGGCGCAGAAGCTTTCTTT

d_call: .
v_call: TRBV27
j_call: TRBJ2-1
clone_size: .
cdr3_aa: CASSLGLARDEQFF
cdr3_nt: TGTGCCAGCAGTTTGGGGCTAGCGCGCGATGAGCAGTTCTTC

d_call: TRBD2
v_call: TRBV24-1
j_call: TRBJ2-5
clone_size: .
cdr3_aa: CATSDLKRGADETQYF
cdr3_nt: TGTGCCACCAGTGATTTAAAGCGGGGGGCCGACGAGACCCAGTACTTC

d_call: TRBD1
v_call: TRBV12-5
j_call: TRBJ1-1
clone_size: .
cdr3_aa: CASGLVLGQEETEAFF
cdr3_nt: TGTGCTAGTGGTTTGGTATTGGGACAGGAGGAGACTGAAGCTTTCTTT

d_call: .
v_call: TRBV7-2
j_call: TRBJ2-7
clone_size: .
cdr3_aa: CASSEPARQGIYEQYF
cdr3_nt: TGTGCCAGCAGCGAACCTGCTAGGCAGGGTATTTACGAGCAGTACTTC

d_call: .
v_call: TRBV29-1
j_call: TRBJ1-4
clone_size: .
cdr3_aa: CSAGRDEKLFF
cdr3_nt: TGCAGCGCCGGCCGGGATGAAAAACTGTTTTTT

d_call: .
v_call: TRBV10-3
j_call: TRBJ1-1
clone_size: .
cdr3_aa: CAIRAPNTEAFF
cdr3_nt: TGTGCCATCAGAGCTCCCAACACTGAAGCTTTCTTT

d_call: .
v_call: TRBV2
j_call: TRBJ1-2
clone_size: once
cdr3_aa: CASSADRNDGGYTF
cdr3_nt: TGTGCCAGCAGTGCCGACAGGAACGATGGGGGCTACACCTTC